Listed below are T cell receptor beta chains from one sample, sequenced in a study of tumor-infiltrating lymphocytes in primary liver carcinoma. TCRdb reprocessed the multiplex PCR reads with MiXCR, giving one entry per CDR3 protein. The top ten clones hold roughly 35% of a sample with around 22,000 distinct CDR3 sequences, about 84% of them seen once. The sample comprised liver tumor tissue from sampling region 2. All receptors derive from a woman younger than 45 with primary liver carcinoma and hepatitis B virus infection. Both conserved end residues are part of each CDR3. The D gene is left open where the match is weak. Clone sizes are given selectively: once, few, many, or a class where the clone is expanded.

CDR3 length | J gene | D gene | clone size | V gene | CDR3 DNA | CDR3 protein
20 | TRBJ2-2 | TRBD2 | - | TRBV11-3 | TGTGCCAGCAGTTTACGCCGGACTAGCGGGAGGGCCAGAAAGGGCGGGGAGCTGTTCTTT | CASSLRRTSGRARKGGELFF
13 | TRBJ1-1 | - | - | TRBV29-1 | TGCAGCACTCTCAGCGGGAGAACCACTGAAACTTTCTTT | CSTLSGRTTETFF
16 | TRBJ2-1 | - | - | TRBV6-5 | TGTGCCAACAGTGCCACTTGCGGTGGTTCCTACAATGAGCAGTTCTTC | CANSATCGGSYNEQFF
15 | TRBJ1-1 | - | - | TRBV11-2 | TGTGTAAGCAGCTTAAAAAGAGGGAGGTTAAATGAAACTTTCTTT | CVSSLKRGRLNETFF
15 | TRBJ2-1 | TRBD2 | once | TRBV12-3/TRBV12-4 | TGTGCCAGCATCCTGTCCGGGACTAGGGCACTTGAGCAGTTCTTC | CASILSGTRALEQFF
11 | TRBJ2-1 | - | - | TRBV6-2/TRBV6-3 | TGTGCCAGCAGTGACGACGATGAACAGCTCTTC | CASSDDDEQLF
17 | TRBJ1-5 | - | once | TRBV28 | TGTGCCAGCAGTCCTTTCACGGGAGGACGCTCCAATCAGTCCCAGCATTTT | CASSPFTGGRSNQSQHF
16 | TRBJ1-2 | - | - | TRBV11-2 | TGTGCCAGCAGTCCACGAGGCAGGGATTTGAGCTATGGCTACACCTTC | CASSPRGRDLSYGYTF
17 | TRBJ1-3 | - | few | TRBV5-1 | TGCGACAGCAGCATCACGACCGGGACCCTCTCTGGACACACTATATATTTT | CDSSITTGTLSGHTIYF
13 | TRBJ2-5 | - | - | TRBV28 | TGTGCCAGCAGCTCCCAGGGGCAAGATACACAGTACTTC | CASSSQGQDTQYF
12 | TRBJ2-7 | - | - | TRBV28 | TGTGCCAGCAGCGACTCCTTCTATGAGCGCTACTTC | CASSDSFYERYF
15 | TRBJ2-1 | - | - | TRBV4-1 | TGCGCCAGCAGCCAAGACGGTCAAGCGAGGGATGAGCGGTTCTTC | CASSQDGQARDERFF
20 | TRBJ1-1 | TRBD1 | once | TRBV11-2 | TGTGCCAGCAACGCTCGGGACAGGGGGCACAAGAGGTGGAGTAACAGTGAAGCTTTCTTT | CASNARDRGHKRWSNSEAFF
15 | TRBJ2-2 | - | many | TRBV6-5 | TGTGCCAGCAATTACGCAGTGGACGGCACCGGGGAGCTGTTTTTT | CASNYAVDGTGELFF
18 | TRBJ2-3 | - | - | TRBV4-3 | TGCGCCAGCAGCCAGTCGGTCTGGCTGAGTGATTCCGATGATACTCAGTATTTT | CASSQSVWLSDSDDTQYF
20 | TRBJ2-2 | TRBD2 | - | TRBV11-3 | TGTGCCAGTAGCTTACGCTGGACTAGCGGGAGGGCCGGAAAGGGCGGGGAGCTATTTTTT | CASSLRWTSGRAGKGGELFF
15 | TRBJ2-1 | TRBD2 | many | TRBV6-5 | TGTGCCAGCAGGGGACTAGCGGGGGAACACAATGAGCAGTTATTC | CASRGLAGEHNEQLF
15 | TRBJ2-7 | TRBD1 | - | TRBV7-8 | TGTGCCAGCAGCTACTCGGGACAGGTGGTCTACGAGCAGTACTTC | CASSYSGQVVYEQYF
11 | TRBJ1-1 | - | - | TRBV28 | TGTGTCAGCAGTTTCGGGAGGGAAGCTTTCTTT | CVSSFGREAFF
19 | TRBJ2-2 | - | - | TRBV6-1 | TGTGCCAGCAGTGAGACCCTTCCCCGAGGCGCCGCGAACACCGGGGAGCTGTTTTTT | CASSETLPRGAANTGELFF
17 | TRBJ2-1 | TRBD2 | - | TRBV4-2 | TGCGCCAGCAGCCAAGATTCGAGTAGCGGGAGTATCGATGAGCAGTTCTTC | CASSQDSSSGSIDEQFF
12 | TRBJ1-2 | - | - | TRBV29-1 | TGCAGCGTTCTAACTTGGGGCGGCGACTACACCTTC | CSVLTWGGDYTF
16 | TRBJ1-4 | TRBD1 | many | TRBV7-9 | TGTGCCAGCAGCTCCCGGACAGGGCTTGCCGATGAAAAACTGTTTTTT | CASSSRTGLADEKLFF
15 | TRBJ2-7 | - | - | TRBV12-3/TRBV12-4 | TGCGCCAGTCTACAATCCGGTACACAGGGTTACGAGCACTACTTC | CASLQSGTQGYEHYF
15 | TRBJ2-1 | - | - | TRBV4-3 | TGCGCTAGCAGCCAAGCCATGGAAGGGTCCGGTGAGCAGTTCTTC | CASSQAMEGSGEQFF
16 | TRBJ2-7 | - | - | TRBV7-9 | TGTACCAGCAGCCCCAAACAGTGGGCCGGTCAGAACGAGCAGTACTTC | CTSSPKQWAGQNEQYF
15 | TRBJ2-2 | - | - | TRBV5-6 | TGTGTCAGCAGCATGGTATCCAGAGTCACCGGGGAGCTGTTTTTT | CVSSMVSRVTGELFF
12 | TRBJ1-1 | - | - | TRBV7-7 | TGTGCTAGCAGCTTAGGGGGGAGAGAAGCTTCCTTT | CASSLGGREASF
20 | TRBJ2-1 | TRBD2 | - | TRBV28 | TGTGCCAGCAGCTCTCCCTCTTCGATTTTAGCGGGAGGCAGCCCCAATGAGCAGTTCTTC | CASSSPSSILAGGSPNEQFF
13 | TRBJ2-3 | - | - | TRBV6-5 | TGTGTCAGCAGCCCCCGATCCGCAGATACGCAGTCTTTT | CVSSPRSADTQSF
16 | TRBJ2-3 | - | many | TRBV11-2 | TGTGCCAGCAGCCCGAGGGAGACGTCGAGCACAGATACGCAGTATTTT | CASSPRETSSTDTQYF
14 | TRBJ1-5 | - | once | TRBV7-9 | TGTGCCAGCAGCCTCCGGGAGAACAATGAGCCCCAACATTTT | CASSLRENNEPQHF
15 | TRBJ2-3 | TRBD2 | - | TRBV6-5 | TGTGCCAGTAGTAGCGGGTGCAGTGGGGCAGATACGCAGTATTTT | CASSSGCSGADTQYF
15 | TRBJ2-7 | - | - | TRBV11-2 | TGTGCCTGCAGCCTCGGCGGGACTCTACCGTACGAGCAGTACTTC | CACSLGGTLPYEQYF
12 | TRBJ2-7 | - | - | TRBV10-3 | TGTACCATCAGTGAAACGGACTACGAGCGGTACTTC | CTISETDYERYF
14 | TRBJ2-1 | - | - | TRBV10-3 | TGTAGCATCAGTCCCACGACGACCCGGGATGAGCAATTCTTC | CSISPTTTRDEQFF
15 | TRBJ2-5 | - | - | TRBV12-3/TRBV12-4 | TGTGCTAGCAGTATCAACCCCGGGAGCGAAGAGACCCAGTACTTC | CASSINPGSEETQYF
20 | TRBJ1-1 | TRBD1 | - | TRBV11-2 | TGTGCCAGCAGCGTTCGGGAGAGGGGGCGCAAGAGGTGGAGTAACACTGAAACTTTCTTT | CASSVRERGRKRWSNTETFF
14 | TRBJ1-1 | - | - | TRBV11-2 | TGTGCCAGCGGATATAGAGGGGGGAGGGCTGAAGTTTTCTTT | CASGYRGGRAEVFF
12 | TRBJ2-2 | - | - | TRBV6-5 | TGTGCCAGCAGCTACTTTGCCAGGGAGCTGTTTTTC | CASSYFARELFF
11 | TRBJ2-7 | - | - | TRBV28 | TGTGGCAGCGACTCCTTCTACGAGCAGTACTTC | CGSDSFYEQYF
15 | TRBJ2-3 | - | - | TRBV11-2 | TGTGCCAGCATCTTAGTAGCGAGAAGCATAGATACGCAATATTTT | CASILVARSIDTQYF
15 | TRBJ2-7 | - | - | TRBV6-5 | TGTGCCGGCAGTTACAAGGTCAGCAGCTCATACGAGCAGTACTTC | CAGSYKVSSSYEQYF
13 | TRBJ2-5 | - | - | TRBV11-2 | TGTGCCAACAGCCTGTCCACTAAAGAGACTCAGTACTTC | CANSLSTKETQYF
15 | TRBJ2-7 | TRBD1 | - | TRBV4-3 | TGCGCAGGCAGCCAAGATAGATGGACAGGGCGGGAGCAGTACTTC | CAGSQDRWTGREQYF
16 | TRBJ2-1 | TRBD2 | - | TRBV13 | TGTGCCAGCAGCACCGGGACTAGCAGTGCATACAATGAACAGTTCTTC | CASSTGTSSAYNEQFF
15 | TRBJ2-3 | - | - | TRBV11-2 | TGTGCCGAAAGCTCAGGAAGTGGGAGGACAGATACGCAGTATTTT | CAESSGSGRTDTQYF
18 | TRBJ1-5 | - | few | TRBV4-3 | TGCGCCAGCAGCCAGTCTGTCCGGCTGGGTGATCCCGATGATACGCAGCATTTT | CASSQSVRLGDPDDTQHF
15 | TRBJ2-1 | TRBD2 | large | TRBV12-3/TRBV12-4 | TGTGCCAGCAGCCTGTCCGGGACTAGCGGACTTGAGCAGTTCTTC | CASSLSGTSGLEQFF
18 | TRBJ2-7 | TRBD1 | once | TRBV4-2 | TGTGCCAGCAGCCAGAAACACCTAGGACAGGGGGGACCGCGCAAGCAGTACTTT | CASSQKHLGQGGPRKQYF
16 | TRBJ2-2 | - | - | TRBV11-2 | TGTGCCAGCAGCCCCGATCCCCAGTCGAAGACCGGGGAGCTGTTTTTT | CASSPDPQSKTGELFF
18 | TRBJ2-2 | TRBD2 | - | TRBV4-3 | TGCGGCAGTAGCCAAGTTCCAGCGGGAGGGCCGAGGGCCAGGGAGCTGTTTTTT | CGSSQVPAGGPRARELFF
16 | TRBJ2-3 | TRBD2 | - | TRBV7-9 | TGTGCCAGCAGCTTCAGGACTAGCAGGAGTTTAAATAGGCAGTATTTT | CASSFRTSRSLNRQYF
15 | TRBJ1-6 | - | - | TRBV11-2 | TGTGCCAGCAGCATAGCAGTGGCAGCTATCTCACCCCTCCACTTT | CASSIAVAAISPLHF
18 | TRBJ2-3 | - | - | TRBV4-3 | TGCGCCGGCAGCCAATCGGTCTGGCTGGGTGATTCCGATGATACGCAGTATTTT | CAGSQSVWLGDSDDTQYF
18 | TRBJ2-3 | TRBD2 | - | TRBV4-1 | TGTGCCAGCAGCCAAGACCATATTATAAGCGGGAGGGTGCATACGCAGTATTTT | CASSQDHIISGRVHTQYF
14 | TRBJ2-7 | - | - | TRBV2 | TGTGCCACCGAAACCCTGCAGGGCGTTCACGAGCAGTACTTC | CATETLQGVHEQYF
15 | TRBJ1-2 | - | - | TRBV11-2 | TGTGCCAGCGGCTTAGATGGAATGGCAGGGAGAGACTACACCTTC | CASGLDGMAGRDYTF
14 | TRBJ1-1 | - | - | TRBV12-3/TRBV12-4 | TGTGCCAGCAGTTTGTGTGGGGGTGGTACTGAAGCTATCTTT | CASSLCGGGTEAIF
18 | TRBJ2-7 | - | - | TRBV4-2 | TGTGCCAGCATCCAGGAACACCTAGGATACGGGGGACCGCGCGAGCAGTACTTC | CASIQEHLGYGGPREQYF